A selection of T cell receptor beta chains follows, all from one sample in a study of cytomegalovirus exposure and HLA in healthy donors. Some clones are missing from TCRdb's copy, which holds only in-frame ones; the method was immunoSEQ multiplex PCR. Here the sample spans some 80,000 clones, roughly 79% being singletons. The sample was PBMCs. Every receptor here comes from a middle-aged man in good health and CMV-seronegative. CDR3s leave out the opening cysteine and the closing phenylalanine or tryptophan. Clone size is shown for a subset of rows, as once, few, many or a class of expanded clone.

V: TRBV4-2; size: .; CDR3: ASSQDLSLATNTGELF
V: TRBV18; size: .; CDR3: ASSTGGQNTIY
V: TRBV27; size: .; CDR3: ASSFVVGGDTQY
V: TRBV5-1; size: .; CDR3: ASSLAGRTSGRVYEQY
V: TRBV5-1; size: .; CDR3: ASSPGGTERSNTIY
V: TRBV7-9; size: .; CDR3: ASGLARYEQY
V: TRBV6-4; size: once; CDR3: ASSETGGTYNEQF
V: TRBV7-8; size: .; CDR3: ASKVGQRTSSGELF
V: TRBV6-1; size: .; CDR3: ASSALAGLYEQY
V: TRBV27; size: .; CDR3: ASSPGSSGYT
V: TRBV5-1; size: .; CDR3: ASSSAGTGFYEQY
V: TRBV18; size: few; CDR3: ASTNSWSYTGELF
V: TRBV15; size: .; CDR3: ATSGTSGSEETQY
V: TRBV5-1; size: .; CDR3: ASSRAGGTDTQY
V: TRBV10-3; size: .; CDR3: AISDAGTGELF
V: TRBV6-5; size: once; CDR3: ASSYSGHRNTGELF
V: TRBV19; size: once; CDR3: ASSTTTSGMDTQY
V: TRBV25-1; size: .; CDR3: ASSPEGQGVYGYT
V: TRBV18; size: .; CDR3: ASSPGQGNSPLH
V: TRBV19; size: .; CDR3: ASSPISDSSGNTIY
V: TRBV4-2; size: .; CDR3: ASSQVERMNTEAF
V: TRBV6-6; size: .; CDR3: ASSFGTADGETQY
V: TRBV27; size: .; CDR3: ASRSKGVANTEAF
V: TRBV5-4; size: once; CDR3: ASSAGLGFSDTQY
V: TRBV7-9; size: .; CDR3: ASSLMAVYGYT
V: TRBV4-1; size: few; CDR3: ASSQDGLFNSPLH
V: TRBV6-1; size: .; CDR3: ASSEANTEAF
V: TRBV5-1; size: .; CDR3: ASSLQGPNTEAF
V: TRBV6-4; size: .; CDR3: ASTAEASGSLRQF
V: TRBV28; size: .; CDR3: ASSDYSNQPQH
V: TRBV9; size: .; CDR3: ASSAVSIAGANVLT
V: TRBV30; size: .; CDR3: AWSIRDRGSGNTIY
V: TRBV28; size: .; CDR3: ASSLRWNEQF
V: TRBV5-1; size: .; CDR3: ASSSWGTATDTQY
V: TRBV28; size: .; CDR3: ASSVGGVRLF
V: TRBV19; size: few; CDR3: ASSMLEGLSGELF
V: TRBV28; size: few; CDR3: ASSGGRTGGYEQF
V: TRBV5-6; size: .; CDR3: ASSLLRGSYEQY
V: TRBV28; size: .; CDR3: ASSLARTGPLNT
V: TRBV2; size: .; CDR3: ASSEGRPISGNTIY
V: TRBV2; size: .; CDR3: ASSLRASGRTDTQY
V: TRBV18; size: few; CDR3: ASASMTGELF